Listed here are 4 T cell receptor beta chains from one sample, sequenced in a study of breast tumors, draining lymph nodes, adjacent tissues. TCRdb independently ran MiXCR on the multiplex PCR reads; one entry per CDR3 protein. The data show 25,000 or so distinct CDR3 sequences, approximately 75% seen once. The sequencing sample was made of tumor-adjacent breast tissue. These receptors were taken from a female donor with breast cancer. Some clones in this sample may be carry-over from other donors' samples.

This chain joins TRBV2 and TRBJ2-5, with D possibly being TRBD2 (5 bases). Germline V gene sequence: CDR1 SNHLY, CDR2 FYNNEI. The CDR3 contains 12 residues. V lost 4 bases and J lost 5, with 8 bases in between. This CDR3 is CASSGSVETQYF. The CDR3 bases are TGTGCCAGCAGTGGTAGCGTGGAGACCCAGTACTTC.

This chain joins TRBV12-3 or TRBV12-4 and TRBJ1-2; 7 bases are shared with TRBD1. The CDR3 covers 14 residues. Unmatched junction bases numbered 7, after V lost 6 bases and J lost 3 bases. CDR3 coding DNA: TGTGCCAGCAGCCGAACACAGGGGTACTATGGCTACACCTTC. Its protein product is CASSRTQGYYGYTF.

The CDR3 DNA reads TGTGCCAGTAGTTCACAGGGAGGATCCTACGAGCAGTACTTC. Translating it yields CASSSQGGSYEQYF. V and J are TRBV19 and TRBJ2-7, with D perhaps TRBD1 or TRBD2 (6 bases each). Trimming took 5 bases from V and 1 from J, leaving 12 bases between them. The germline CDR1 and CDR2 sequences are LNHDA and SQIVND (reference sequence). This CDR3 spans 14 amino acids.

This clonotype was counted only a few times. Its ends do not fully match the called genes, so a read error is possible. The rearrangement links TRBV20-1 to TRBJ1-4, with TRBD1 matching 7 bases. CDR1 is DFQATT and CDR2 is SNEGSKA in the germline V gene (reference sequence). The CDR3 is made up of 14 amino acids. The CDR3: CSARDGTDNEKLFF. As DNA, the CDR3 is TGCAGTGCTAGAGACGGGACAGATAATGAGAAACTGTTTTTT.